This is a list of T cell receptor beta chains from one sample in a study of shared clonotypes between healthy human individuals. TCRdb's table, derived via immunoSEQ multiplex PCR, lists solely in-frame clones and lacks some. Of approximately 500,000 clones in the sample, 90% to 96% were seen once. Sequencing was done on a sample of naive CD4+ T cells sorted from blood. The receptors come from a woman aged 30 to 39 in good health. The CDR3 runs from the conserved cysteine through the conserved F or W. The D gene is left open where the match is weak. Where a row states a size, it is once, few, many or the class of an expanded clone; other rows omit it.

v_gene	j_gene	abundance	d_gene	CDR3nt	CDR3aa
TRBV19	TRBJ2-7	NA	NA	TGTGCCAGTAGTCCTGCGGGATCCTACGAGCAGTACTTC	CASSPAGSYEQYF
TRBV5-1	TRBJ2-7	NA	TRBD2	TGCGCCAGCAGACCACTCCTAGCGGGGGGTGACGAGCAGTACTTC	CASRPLLAGGDEQYF
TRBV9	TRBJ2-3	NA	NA	TGTGCCAGCAGCGGCGACGGGGTCTGGGATACGCAGTATTTT	CASSGDGVWDTQYF
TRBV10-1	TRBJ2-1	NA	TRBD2	TGCGCCAGCAGTGAGACTAGCGGGCGAAATGAGCAGTTCTTC	CASSETSGRNEQFF
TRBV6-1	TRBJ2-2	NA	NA	TGTGCCAGCGTGAGACTAGCGAACACCGGGGAGCTGTTTTTT	CASVRLANTGELFF
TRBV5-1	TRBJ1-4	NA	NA	TGCGCCAGCAGCTTGGGGCCCAGTGCAACTAATGAAAAACTGTTTTTT	CASSLGPSATNEKLFF
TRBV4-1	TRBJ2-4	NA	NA	TGCGCCAGCAGCACTGTGGTGCGGGCCAAAAACATTCAGTACTTC	CASSTVVRAKNIQYF
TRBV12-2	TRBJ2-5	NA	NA	TGTGCAAGTCGCCTCGGACTAGCGGCTCGAGAGACCCAGTACTTC	CASRLGLAARETQYF
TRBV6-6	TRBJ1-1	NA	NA	TGTGCCAGCAGTTACGGGTCCGGAACTGAAGCTTTCTTT	CASSYGSGTEAFF
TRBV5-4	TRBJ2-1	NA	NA	TGTGCCAGCAGCTTGGTTACAAGACCCGGGACCTACAATGAGCAGTTCTTC	CASSLVTRPGTYNEQFF
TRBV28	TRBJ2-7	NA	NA	TGTGCCAGCACTCTCGCCCCTTTTGGCTACGAGCAGTACTTC	CASTLAPFGYEQYF
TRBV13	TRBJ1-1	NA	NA	TGTGCCAGCAGCTTAGTTGGCGGACACACTGAAGCTTTCTTT	CASSLVGGHTEAFF
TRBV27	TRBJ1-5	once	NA	TGTGCCAGCAGCAGTCAGCCCCAGCATTTT	CASSSQPQHF
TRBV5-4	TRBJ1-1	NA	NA	TGTGCCAGCAGCCGAGAACTTCGGGTGGGAAGAAACACTGAAGCTTTCTTT	CASSRELRVGRNTEAFF
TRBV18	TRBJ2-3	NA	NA	TGTGCCAGCTCAATTAGCGCCACTAGCACAGATACGCAGTATTTT	CASSISATSTDTQYF
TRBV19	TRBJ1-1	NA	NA	TGTGCCAGTAGTACACCGGGACCCCAGGGCACTGAAGCTTTCTTT	CASSTPGPQGTEAFF
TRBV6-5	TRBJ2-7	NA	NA	TGTGCCAGCAGTTCTAAGAGCTCCTACGAGCAGTACTTC	CASSSKSSYEQYF
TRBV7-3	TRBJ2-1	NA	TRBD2	TGTGCCAGCAGCGCGGGGGAATTAGCGGGAGTGCAGGAGCAGTTCTTC	CASSAGELAGVQEQFF
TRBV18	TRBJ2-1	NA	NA	TGTGCCAGCTCACCAAGGGCGGGAATCAATGAGCAGTTCTTC	CASSPRAGINEQFF
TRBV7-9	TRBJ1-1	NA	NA	TGTGCCAGCAGCGTGCAGGGGTACACTGAAGCTTTCTTT	CASSVQGYTEAFF
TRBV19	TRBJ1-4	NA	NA	TGTTCCTATGAAAAACTGTTTTTT	CSYEKLFF
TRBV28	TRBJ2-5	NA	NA	TGTGCCAGCAGTTTAAATCAGGAGCAGTACTTC	CASSLNQEQYF
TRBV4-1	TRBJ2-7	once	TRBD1	TGCGCCAGCAGACGGACCGGGACAGGGGATTACGAGCAGTACTTC	CASRRTGTGDYEQYF
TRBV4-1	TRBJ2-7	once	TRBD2	TGCGCCAGCAGCCAAGACAGGCGGGAGATCCACGAGCAGTACTTC	CASSQDRREIHEQYF
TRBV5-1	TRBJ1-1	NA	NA	TGCGCCAGCAGCTACACGACAGGCTCTGAAGCTTTCTTT	CASSYTTGSEAFF
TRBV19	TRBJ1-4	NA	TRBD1	TGTGCCAGTAGTATCGGTACAGGGGCTCAAGAAAAACTGTTTTTT	CASSIGTGAQEKLFF
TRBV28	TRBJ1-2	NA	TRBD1	TGTGCCAGCAGTTTAAGTGGCAGGGGGCTAGATGGCTACACCTTC	CASSLSGRGLDGYTF
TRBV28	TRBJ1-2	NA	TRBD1	TGTGCCAGTACCCCTGGGACAGCTAACTATGGCTACACCTTC	CASTPGTANYGYTF
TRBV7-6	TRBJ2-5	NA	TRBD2	TGTGCCAGCAGCTTCCGGAGGGTCCTAGCGGGAGCTGAGACCCAGTACTTC	CASSFRRVLAGAETQYF
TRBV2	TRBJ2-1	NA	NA	TGTGCCAGCAGTGCGGACACGTTAAACAAGCAGTTCTTC	CASSADTLNKQFF
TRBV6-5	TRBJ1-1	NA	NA	TGTGCCAGCAGTTTTTTAGGGGGAGGCACTGAAGCTTTCTTT	CASSFLGGGTEAFF
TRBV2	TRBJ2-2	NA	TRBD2	TGTGCCAGCCGACGGGGGGGCGTCGCCGGGGAGCTGTTTTTT	CASRRGGVAGELFF
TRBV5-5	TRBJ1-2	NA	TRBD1	TGTGCCAGCAGCTCCGGGACAGGGGGCAATGGCTACACCTTC	CASSSGTGGNGYTF
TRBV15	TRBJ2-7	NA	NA	TGTGCCACCAGCAGAGAACCGGGATTCACCTACGAGCAGTACTTC	CATSREPGFTYEQYF
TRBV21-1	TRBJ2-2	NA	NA	TGTGCCAGCAGGCGGGACAGAAAGACCGGGGAGCTGTTTTTT	CASRRDRKTGELFF
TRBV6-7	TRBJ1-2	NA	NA	TGTGCCAGCACCCAGGGCCCAGGTGGCTATGGCTACACCTTC	CASTQGPGGYGYTF
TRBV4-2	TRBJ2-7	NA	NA	TGTGCCAGCAGCCAAGGGGACCTCCGGGACGGCTACGAGCAGTACTTC	CASSQGDLRDGYEQYF
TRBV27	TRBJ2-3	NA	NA	TGTGCCAGCAGTTACAGCGGCACAGATACGCAGTATTTT	CASSYSGTDTQYF
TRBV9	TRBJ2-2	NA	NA	TGTGCCAGCAGCGTAGAGACAGGCCGTGCGAACACCGGGGAGCTGTTTTTT	CASSVETGRANTGELFF
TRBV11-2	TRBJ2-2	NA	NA	TGTGCCAGCAGCTTAGGGGGAGTCCCCGGGGAGCTGTTTTTT	CASSLGGVPGELFF
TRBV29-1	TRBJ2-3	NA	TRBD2	TGCAGCGCCGGACTAGCGGGAGGGCGGGGCACAGATACGCAGTATTTT	CSAGLAGGRGTDTQYF
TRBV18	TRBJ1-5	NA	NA	TGTGCCAGCTCACGACTTGGGGCAGGGGTTAATCAGCCCCAGCATTTT	CASSRLGAGVNQPQHF
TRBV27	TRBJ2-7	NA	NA	TGTGCCAGCAGCTTCTCTAGCTCCTACGAGCAATACTTC	CASSFSSSYEQYF
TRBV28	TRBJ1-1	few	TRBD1	TGTGCCAGCAGTCTGACAGGGTGGAGCACTGAAGCTTTCTTT	CASSLTGWSTEAFF
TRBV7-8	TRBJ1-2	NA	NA	TGTGCCAGCAGCCCAATGACAGGAGATATTTATGGCTACACCTTC	CASSPMTGDIYGYTF
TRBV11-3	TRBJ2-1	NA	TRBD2	TGTGCCAGCGGTCCAGGGCCGGGGGGCAATGAGCAGTTCTTC	CASGPGPGGNEQFF
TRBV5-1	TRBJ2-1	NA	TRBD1	TGCGCCAGCAGTGAACAGGGGGCGCAGGAGCAGTTCTTC	CASSEQGAQEQFF
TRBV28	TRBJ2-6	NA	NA	TGTGCCAGCAGATTCTCTGGGGCCAACGTCCTGACTTTC	CASRFSGANVLTF
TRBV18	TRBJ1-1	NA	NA	TGTGCCAGCTCACCGGTCCGCGGGAACACTGAAGCTTTCTTT	CASSPVRGNTEAFF
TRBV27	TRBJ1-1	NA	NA	TGTGCCAGCAGTTTATCCCGCGGCCTGAACACTGAAGCTTTCTTT	CASSLSRGLNTEAFF
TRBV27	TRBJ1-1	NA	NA	TGTGCCAGCACCTCAACAGTGAACACTGAAGCTTTCTTT	CASTSTVNTEAFF
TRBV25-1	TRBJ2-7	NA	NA	TGTGCCAGCGGGCATCACCCCTACGAGCAGTACTTC	CASGHHPYEQYF
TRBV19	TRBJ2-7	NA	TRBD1	TGTGCCAGTAGTAGACAGGGGAAAGGCTACGAGCAGTACTTC	CASSRQGKGYEQYF
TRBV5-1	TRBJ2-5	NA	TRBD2	TGCGCCAGCAGCTCCGGACTAGCGGGATCGCGTGAGACCCAGTACTTC	CASSSGLAGSRETQYF